These T cell receptor beta chains were read from a single sample in a study of immune evolution from preneoplasia to lung adenocarcinoma. Some clones are missing from TCRdb's copy, which holds only in-frame ones; the method was immunoSEQ multiplex PCR. This table has 10,000 or so clones, approximately 85% appearing once. Source material: FFPE minimally invasive lung adenocarcinoma tissue. The receptors shown here come from a person aged 65-85 years with lung adenocarcinoma. Both conserved end residues are trimmed from each CDR3. Fields, in order: J gene, clone size, V gene, CDR3 protein. The size entry is marked missing in some rows and otherwise reads once, few, many or a size class.

J: TRBJ1-1; size: NA; V: TRBV27; CDR3: ASRPDSLNTEAF
J: TRBJ2-7; size: NA; V: TRBV2; CDR3: ASSVDSSYEQY
J: TRBJ2-5; size: NA; V: TRBV6-1; CDR3: ASSELTGSQETQY
J: TRBJ1-2; size: NA; V: TRBV2; CDR3: ASSMGLMDYGYT
J: TRBJ1-4; size: NA; V: TRBV9; CDR3: ASSVGGVDEKLF
J: TRBJ1-1; size: NA; V: TRBV11-2; CDR3: ASSLGLGNTEAF
J: TRBJ2-5; size: NA; V: TRBV14; CDR3: ASSQDRQETQY
J: TRBJ1-1; size: NA; V: TRBV30; CDR3: ASTTGLTEAF
J: TRBJ2-1; size: NA; V: TRBV2; CDR3: ASRVSGGVWNEQF
J: TRBJ1-3; size: NA; V: TRBV10-3; CDR3: AIKPGTLDTIY
J: TRBJ1-2; size: NA; V: TRBV25-1; CDR3: ASSDRGAYGYT
J: TRBJ1-5; size: NA; V: TRBV25-1; CDR3: ASSDRGYQPQH
J: TRBJ1-2; size: NA; V: TRBV5-1; CDR3: ASSSTANYGYT
J: TRBJ2-5; size: NA; V: TRBV9; CDR3: ASSVGGAEETQY
J: TRBJ1-1; size: NA; V: TRBV18; CDR3: ASSPGQSRGEAF
J: TRBJ1-4; size: NA; V: TRBV27; CDR3: ASSSRDGRNEKLF
J: TRBJ2-7; size: NA; V: TRBV11-1; CDR3: ASSPQRGGEQY
J: TRBJ1-1; size: once; V: TRBV7-9; CDR3: ASSLVPGFTEAF
J: TRBJ1-3; size: NA; V: TRBV18; CDR3: ASSPRQHVSGNTIY
J: TRBJ1-5; size: NA; V: TRBV25-1; CDR3: ASSESVGPQH
J: TRBJ1-3; size: NA; V: TRBV5-1; CDR3: ASSSGPDRARIDTIY
J: TRBJ1-3; size: NA; V: TRBV5-6; CDR3: ASSLISSGNTIY
J: TRBJ2-3; size: NA; V: TRBV29-1; CDR3: SVEAQGTDTQY
J: TRBJ1-2; size: NA; V: TRBV5-1; CDR3: ASSPGQGVDGYT
J: TRBJ1-2; size: NA; V: TRBV29-1; CDR3: SVGTGNYGYT
J: TRBJ2-2; size: NA; V: TRBV5-8; CDR3: AFKRRFTGELF
J: TRBJ1-5; size: NA; V: TRBV2; CDR3: ASSSDRAQPQH
J: TRBJ2-2; size: once; V: TRBV5-6; CDR3: ASSRGGPSNTGELF
J: TRBJ1-2; size: NA; V: TRBV23-1; CDR3: ASRDDRGLLYGYT
J: TRBJ1-2; size: NA; V: TRBV13; CDR3: ASGEGSNYGYT
J: TRBJ1-1; size: NA; V: TRBV6-6; CDR3: ASSYTGDTEAF
J: TRBJ2-3; size: NA; V: TRBV19; CDR3: ASTTGFSRTDTQY